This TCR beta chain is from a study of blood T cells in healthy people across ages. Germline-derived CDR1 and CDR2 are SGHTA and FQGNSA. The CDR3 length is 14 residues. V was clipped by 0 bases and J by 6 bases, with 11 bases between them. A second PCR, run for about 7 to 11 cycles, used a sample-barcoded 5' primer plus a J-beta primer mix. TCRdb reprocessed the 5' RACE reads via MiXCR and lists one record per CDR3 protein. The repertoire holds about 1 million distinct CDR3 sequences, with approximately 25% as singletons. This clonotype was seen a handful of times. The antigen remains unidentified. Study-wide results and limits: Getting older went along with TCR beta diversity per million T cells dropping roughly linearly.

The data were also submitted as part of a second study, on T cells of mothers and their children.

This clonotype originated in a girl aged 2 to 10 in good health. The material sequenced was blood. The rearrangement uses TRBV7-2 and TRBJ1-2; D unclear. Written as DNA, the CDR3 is TGTGCCAGCAGCTTAGCGACGGGAATTGATGGCTACACCTTC. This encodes CASSLATGIDGYTF.